This T cell receptor (beta chain) was recovered during a study of cytomegalovirus exposure and HLA in healthy donors. Germline values: CDR1 SGHTA, CDR2 FQGNSA. V trimming: 4 bases; J trimming: 7 bases; junction bases outside the gene matches: 10. The CDR3 covers 15 residues. PCR used 60 Vbeta primers and 13 Jbeta primers. Using immunoSEQ multiplex PCR, the repertoire was profiled, and TCRdb retains in-frame clones only, with some absent. Seen here are 100,000 or so clones, 60% to 80% observed once, and the top ten hold around 6.3%. A note on this clone: The antigen remains unidentified.

Study-wide findings and caveats: According to a later analysis, donors in an Asian-associated ancestry cluster reportedly had fewer N-insertions than the roughly 720-donor mean. Trimming of TCR beta V- and J-genes showed a link, identified in a later analysis, to a missense DCLRE1C variant.

J is TRBJ2-1 and V is TRBV7-2; 7 bases agree with TRBD1. The origin of this receptor is a woman under 40 in good health and CMV-seronegative. Sequences were obtained from PBMCs. The CDR3 sequence is CASSSYRGLVNEQFF. In DNA form, the CDR3 reads TGTGCCAGCAGCTCATACAGGGGTTTAGTAAATGAGCAGTTCTTC.